This T cell receptor beta chain was retrieved from a study of blood T cell repertoires in COVID-19. The overall study: The cDNA or gDNA used as material had been derived from T cells, B-cell-depleted T cells, or PBMCs.

The protocol was immunoSEQ multiplex PCR, while the TCRdb copy is restricted to in-frame clones and leaves out a portion. In the table there are fewer than 200,000 clones, approximately 87% of which are singletons. The CDR3 extends over 16 amino acids. The germline CDR1 and CDR2 sequences are MDHEN and SYDVKM. V dropped 5 bases and J dropped 2; count of bases not matched to a gene: 6. The sample was PBMCs or T cells enriched from blood (not recorded which). The chain uses TRBV28 and TRBJ1-5; TRBD1 matches at 10 bases. This TCR was recovered from a woman aged 45-60 years who had recovered from COVID-19. CDR3 residues: CASSPAGTGGNQPQHF. CDR3 nucleotide sequence: TGTGCCAGCAGTCCGGCCGGGACAGGGGGCAATCAGCCCCAGCATTTT.